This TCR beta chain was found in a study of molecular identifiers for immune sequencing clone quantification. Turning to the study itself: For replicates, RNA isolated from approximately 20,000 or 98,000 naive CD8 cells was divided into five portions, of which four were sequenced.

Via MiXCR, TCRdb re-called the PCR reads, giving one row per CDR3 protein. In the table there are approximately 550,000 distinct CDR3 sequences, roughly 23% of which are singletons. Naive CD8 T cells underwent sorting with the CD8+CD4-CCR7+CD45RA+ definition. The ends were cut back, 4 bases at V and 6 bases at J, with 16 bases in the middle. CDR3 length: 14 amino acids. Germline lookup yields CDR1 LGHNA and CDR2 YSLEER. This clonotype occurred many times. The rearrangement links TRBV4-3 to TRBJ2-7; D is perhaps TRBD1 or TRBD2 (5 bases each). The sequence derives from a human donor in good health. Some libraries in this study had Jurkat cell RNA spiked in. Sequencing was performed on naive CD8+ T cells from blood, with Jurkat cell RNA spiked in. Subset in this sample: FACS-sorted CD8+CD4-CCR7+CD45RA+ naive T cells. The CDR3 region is CASSPSRDAAEQYF. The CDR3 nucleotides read TGCGCCAGCAGCCCCAGCAGGGACGCAGCCGAGCAGTACTTC.